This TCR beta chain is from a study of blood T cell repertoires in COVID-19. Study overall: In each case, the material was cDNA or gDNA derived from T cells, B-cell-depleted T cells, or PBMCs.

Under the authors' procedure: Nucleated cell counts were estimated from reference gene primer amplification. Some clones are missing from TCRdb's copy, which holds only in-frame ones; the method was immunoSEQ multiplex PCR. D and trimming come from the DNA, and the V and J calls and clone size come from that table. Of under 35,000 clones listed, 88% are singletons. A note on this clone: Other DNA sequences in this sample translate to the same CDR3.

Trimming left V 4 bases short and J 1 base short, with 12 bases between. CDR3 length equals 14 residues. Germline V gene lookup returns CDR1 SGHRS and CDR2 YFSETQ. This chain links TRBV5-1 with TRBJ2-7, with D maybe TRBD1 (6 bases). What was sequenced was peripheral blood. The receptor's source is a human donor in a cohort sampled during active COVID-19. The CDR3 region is CASSPDRISYEQYF. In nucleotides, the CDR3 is TGCGCCAGCAGCCCCGACAGGATATCCTACGAGCAGTACTTC.